These 24 T cell receptor beta chains came from one sample sequenced in a study of lymphopenia after photon versus proton radiotherapy (dated by TCRdb to between 2018 and 2021). Preparation of the library involved the immunoSEQ multiplex PCR assay. TCRdb's version of the immuneACCESS table is confined to in-frame rearrangements and falls short of the full clone set. An unresolved V gene accounts for under half of the shortfall where checked; the remainder is of unknown origin. The sample table shows under 25,000 clones, and less than 85% are seen once. Around 20% of the sample goes to the ten largest clones. The input for sequencing was peripheral blood, taken from a patient treated with photon-based radiotherapy. These receptor sequences come from a man in his sixties with pancreatic cancer.

This chain uses TRBV5-4 with TRBJ2-3; perhaps TRBD2 as D (6 bases). This CDR3 region has 14 residues. The V and J ends lost 6 bases and 1 base respectively, with 12 bases between them. Germline lookup yields CDR1 SGHNT and CDR2 YYREEE (reference sequence). DNA for the CDR3: TGTGCCAGCACTGGAGGGACGCGCACAGATACGCAGTATTTT. Residues: CASTGGTRTDTQYF.

The chain recombines TRBV6-6 with TRBJ1-3; D is ambiguous. CDR3 length: 14 residues. Germline CDR1 is MNHNY and CDR2 is SVGAGI (reference sequence). V lost 6 bases to trimming and J lost 2 bases, with 11 bases between them. CDR3 coding DNA: TGTGCCAGCAGCCGACGCGGGGCTGGAAACACCATATATTTT. It translates to CASSRRGAGNTIYF.

The CDR3 loop is CASSLRTEGNSPLHF. The CDR3 nucleotides read TGTGCCAGCAGCCTCCGAACCGAGGGGAATTCACCCCTCCACTTT. This chain links TRBV7-9 with TRBJ1-6, with D possibly TRBD1 on 5 matching bases. This CDR3 spans 15 amino acids. The germline CDR1 and CDR2 sequences are SEHNR and FQNEAQ (reference sequence). The V end was cut by 5 bases, the J end by 7 bases, with 15 bases between.

CDR3 loop: CASSSGPKSPYEQYF. The CDR3 nucleotides read TGTGCCAGCAGCTCGGGCCCAAAGTCCCCCTACGAGCAGTACTTC. The J gene is TRBJ2-7, the V gene TRBV5-6; D not certain. Germline loops: CDR1 SGHDT, CDR2 YYEEEE. The V and J ends lost 3 bases and 2 bases respectively, with 15 bases between them. This CDR3 has 15 amino acids. The full variable domain, in which reference TRBV5-6 and TRBJ2-7 provide the parts outside the CDR3, is DAGVTQSPTHLIKTRGQQVTLRCSPKSGHDTVSWYQQALGQGPQFIFQYYEEEERQRGNFPDRFSGHQFPNYSSELNVNALLLGDSALYLCASSSGPKSPYEQYFGPGTRLTVT.

CDR3 amino acids: CASSRSPVGYTF. The CDR3 coding sequence is TGTGCCAGCAGCCGCTCCCCGGTCGGCTACACCTTC. The chain uses TRBV4-2 and TRBJ1-2, with unresolved D. V dropped 4 bases and J dropped 8 bases, with 11 bases sitting between them. This CDR3 is built from 12 residues. Germline CDR1 and CDR2: LGHNA and YNFKEQ.

This chain links TRBV21-1 with TRBJ2-7; the tabulated D call, TRBD2, remains unverified against the DNA. TRBV21-1 is assigned pseudogene status. The CDR3 has 18 residues. CDR3 coding DNA: TGTGCCAGCACAGCAATGTGGTGGGGCGGGGGCCGTTCCTACGAGCAGTACTTC. Its protein product is CASTAMWWGGGRSYEQYF.

V gene TRBV6-1 combines with J gene TRBJ2-2; D is unresolved. Trimming took 1 base from V and 6 from J, leaving 9 bases between them. Per germline, CDR1 MNHNS and CDR2 SASEGT. The CDR3 loop spans 14 amino acids. The CDR3: CASSEGPTPGELFF. In DNA form, the CDR3 reads TGTGCCAGCAGTGAAGGCCCCACCCCCGGGGAGCTGTTTTTT.

This chain joins TRBV6-5 and TRBJ1-1; 10 bases align to TRBD1. V dropped 6 bases and J dropped 3; count of bases not matched to a gene: 7. CDR1 is MNHEY, CDR2 SVGAGI, per germline. The CDR3 has 15 residues. CDR3 in DNA: TGTGCCAGCAGCCGGGGGGACAGGGGCTACACTGAAGCTTTCTTT. Residues: CASSRGDRGYTEAFF.

The rearrangement joins TRBV7-8 to TRBJ2-5; either TRBD1 or TRBD2 may supply D (5 bases each). TRBJ2-7 matches the DNA end more closely, so the J call is doubtful. Germline V gene sequence: CDR1 SGHVS, CDR2 FQNEAQ. The CDR3 extends over 16 amino acids. The CDR3 sequence: CASSLRAGTSTHEQYF. The CDR3 bases are TGTGCCAGCAGCTTGCGGGCAGGGACGTCGACCCACGAGCAGTACTTC.

The rearrangement joins TRBV19 to TRBJ1-2; unclear D gene. Trimming stripped 8 bases from V and 7 bases from J, with 11 bases between. Germline CDR1 is LNHDA and CDR2 is SQIVND (reference sequence). CDR3 length equals 11 residues. The CDR3 region has the DNA TGTGCCAGTTCCCGCTATGCTGGCTACACCTTC. It yields the protein CASSRYAGYTF.

This clone was observed once. V gene TRBV2 combines with J gene TRBJ2-4; D call uncertain. Between the trimmed V and J ends, which lost 5 bases and 0 bases, there was a span of 14 bases. Germline V gene lookup returns CDR1 SNHLY and CDR2 FYNNEI. The CDR3 loop spans 16 amino acids. The CDR3 DNA sequence: TGTGCCAGCAGTCGAGGCCTTATGCTAGCCAAAAACATTCAGTACTTC. Amino acid sequence: CASSRGLMLAKNIQYF.

The gene calls are TRBV15 and TRBJ1-2, with unresolved D. The V gene lost 5 bases and the J gene lost 2 bases, with 6 bases spanning the gap. The V gene's germline CDR1 is LNHNV and CDR2 YYDKDF (reference sequence). The CDR3 has 12 amino acids. The chain's CDR3 is CATSGENYGYTF. The CDR3 nucleotides read TGTGCCACCAGCGGGGAAAACTATGGCTACACCTTC.

This CDR3 reads CASSLSGGGPYGYTF. The CDR3, as DNA: TGTGCCAGCTCACTTTCAGGCGGAGGGCCCTATGGCTACACCTTC. The chain uses TRBV19 and TRBJ1-2; D remains unclear. CDR3 length equals 15 residues. Germline loops: CDR1 LNHDA, CDR2 SQIVND (reference sequence). Trimming removed 9 bases from V and 4 bases from J, with 21 bases in between.

This chain links TRBV7-2 with TRBJ2-3, with 9 bases matching TRBD2. CDR3 size: 16 residues. V lost 4 bases, J lost 6 bases, and 11 bases stayed unmatched. The germline CDR1 and CDR2 sequences are SGHTA and FQGNSA. As DNA, the CDR3 is TGTGCCAGCAGCTCCCGAGGCGGGGGGGCGGTGGATACGCAGTATTTT. Amino acids: CASSSRGGGAVDTQYF.

The table lists this clone with a count of one. The rearrangement joins TRBV19 to TRBJ2-7; 8 positions match TRBD2. This CDR3 region has 15 residues. Germline V gives CDR1 LNHDA, CDR2 SQIVND (reference sequence). Trimming took 3 bases from V and 7 from J; bases not matched to a gene: 11. The CDR3 DNA is TGTGCCAGTAGTATCTCTGGCGGGGGGCAATCTGAGCAGTACTTC. It codes for CASSISGGGQSEQYF.

This sequence joins TRBV11-2 and TRBJ2-3; D not certain. V was trimmed by 5 bases and J by 7 bases, leaving 19 bases between them. Germline CDR1 SGHAT, CDR2 FQNNGV. There are 15 residues in the CDR3. CDR3 sequence (DNA): TGTGCCAGCAGCCCGCGCGCGAAGTTCAGTTATACGCAGTATTTT. It codes for CASSPRAKFSYTQYF.

The rearrangement links TRBV7-2 to TRBJ2-5; no definite D call. The CDR3 contains 13 residues. Germline V gene sequence: CDR1 SGHTA, CDR2 FQGNSA. V lost 3 bases and J 4 bases, leaving 9 bases between the germline ends. The CDR3 sequence: CASSFNPIETQYF. DNA of the CDR3: TGTGCCAGCAGCTTTAACCCTATAGAGACCCAGTACTTC.

V and J are TRBV13 and TRBJ2-5; D not resolved. Trimming left V 5 bases short and J 5 bases short, with 12 bases between. Germline CDR1 is PRHDT and CDR2 is FYEKMQ (reference sequence). The CDR3 spans 13 residues. CDR3: CASSISRGETQYF. DNA for the CDR3: TGTGCCAGCAGCATTAGCCGTGGGGAGACCCAGTACTTC.

J is TRBJ2-4 and V is TRBV9; tentatively, D is TRBD1 or TRBD2 (5 bases each). The ends were cut back, 0 bases at V and 0 bases at J, with 10 bases in the middle. CDR1 is SGDLS, CDR2 YYNGEE, per germline. CDR3 length: 16 residues. The CDR3 spells CASSVGGSLAKNIQYF. For the CDR3, the DNA is TGTGCCAGCAGCGTAGGGGGGTCCCTAGCCAAAAACATTCAGTACTTC.

V gene TRBV30 combines with J gene TRBJ2-1, with D possibly being TRBD2 (5 bases). Between the trimmed V and J ends, which lost 4 bases and 5 bases, there was a span of 12 bases. Germline assignment: CDR1 GTSNPN and CDR2 SVGIG (reference sequence). The CDR3 is 13 residues long. CDR3 amino acids: CAWTSSADNEQFF. The CDR3, as DNA: TGTGCCTGGACTAGCTCGGCGGACAATGAGCAGTTCTTC.

The chain employs TRBV5-1 and TRBJ1-2; D perhaps matches TRBD1 (6 bases). CDR3 size: 14 residues. V was pared by 4 bases and J by 1 base, with 11 bases between. From germline, CDR1 is SGHRS and CDR2 YFSETQ. This chain's CDR3 is CASSDAQGNYGYTF. The CDR3 DNA sequence: TGCGCCAGCAGCGACGCACAGGGTAACTATGGCTACACCTTC.

This clone was observed once. This rearrangement joins TRBV2 to TRBJ2-2; 8 bases agree with TRBD2. There are 15 residues in the CDR3. Per the germline V gene, CDR1 is SNHLY and CDR2 is FYNNEI. The J segment lost 5 bases and the V segment lost 6 bases, leaving 8 bases of the junction unmatched. The CDR3 nucleotides read TGTGCCAGCAGAGGGATTAGCGGGGCTACCGGGGAGCTGTTTTTT. It encodes CASRGISGATGELFF.

Only a few counts were recorded for this clone. The chain has TRBV6-1 and TRBJ2-7; D is undetermined. The germline gives CDR1 MNHNS, CDR2 SASEGT. This CDR3 is 11 amino acids long. V lost 5 bases and J lost 6, with 8 bases in between. The CDR3 spells CASSYWGEQYF. CDR3 nucleotides: TGTGCCAGCAGTTATTGGGGCGAGCAGTACTTC.

The chain joins TRBV19 to TRBJ1-3, with TRBD1 as a possible D gene (5 bases). This CDR3 has 15 residues. Per the germline V gene, CDR1 is LNHDA and CDR2 is SQIVND (reference sequence). Trimming shortened V by 3 bases and J by 0 bases, and 9 bases separated the two germline ends. CDR3 in amino acids: CASSIGHFSGNTIYF. CDR3 sequence (DNA): TGTGCCAGTAGTATCGGACATTTCTCTGGAAACACCATATATTTT.